What follows is one TCR beta chain and its context. Original methodology: By means of reference gene primer amplification, nucleated cell counts were estimated. Some clones are missing from TCRdb's copy, which holds only in-frame ones; the method was immunoSEQ multiplex PCR. That table furnishes V, J and clone size, whereas the DNA furnished D and trimming. The sample comprises under 150,000 clones, 84% of which are singletons, and 30% to 45% rests with the top ten. This sample is drawn from a study of blood T cell repertoires in COVID-19. Study as a whole: COVID-19 samples from acute and convalescent phases originated in the United States, Italy and Spain. T cells, B-cell-depleted T cells, or PBMCs provided the cDNA or gDNA that served as material.

This CDR3 region has 15 residues. Trimming removed 6 bases at V and 1 base at J, with 13 bases between. The germline gives CDR1 MNHEY, CDR2 SVGAGI. The receptor was derived from a human donor in a cohort sampled during active COVID-19. The rearrangement uses TRBV6-5 and TRBJ1-5; D call uncertain. Specimen: peripheral blood. In DNA form, the CDR3 reads TGTGCCAGCAGGCTACAGCCTGAAAGCAATCAGCCCCAGCATTTT. Protein: CASRLQPESNQPQHF.